This paragraph reports one TCR beta chain. Its antigen remains unknown. The data belong to a study of cytomegalovirus exposure and HLA in healthy donors. Study-level results: Several of the most significant clusters appeared, in a later analysis, to be linked to common viral pathogens. TCR beta chain V- and J-gene trimming was linked, in a later analysis, to a missense variant in DCLRE1C. In an earlier analysis, most TCR beta V segments were productive about 90% or about 30% of the time. The availability of immune exposure information extended only to CMV serostatus.

The germline V gene has CDR1 SGHRS and CDR2 YFSETQ. This CDR3 region has 14 residues. The germline V and J ends were trimmed by 0 bases and 5 bases, with 11 bases remaining between them. With 60 Vbeta and 13 Jbeta primers, the PCR was carried out. This table comes from immunoSEQ multiplex PCR, and its TCRdb copy is limited to in-frame clones, with some not included. Among about 110,000 clones listed, 55% to 85% were seen once. The specimen sequenced was PBMCs. The chain uses TRBV5-1 and TRBJ2-5; D may be TRBD2 (6 bases). This TCR came from a man between 25 and 39 years old in good health and CMV-seronegative. The CDR3, as DNA: TGCGCCAGCAGCTTGGGCGGGGACGGGGAGACCCAGTACTTC. This codes for CASSLGGDGETQYF.